Detailed here is one TCR beta chain. What it binds is not known. Libraries were prepared by immunoSEQ multiplex PCR; TCRdb keeps only in-frame clonotypes and omits some of them. The sample consists of 100,000 to 120,000 clones, just under 95% of them appearing once. These data belong to a study of T cell responses to AZD1222 COVID-19 vaccine. Points from the study as a whole: Baseline seropositivity characterized only a handful of AZD1222 recipients. Regions left unmutated in variants are reportedly the target of nearly half of spike-specific TCRs. The span of vaccine-associated CD4 TCRs extended across spike, with dominance at 160-218 and 743-854. Among the donors, most were white British and more were female, and clonal diversity was possibly underestimated.

Sequences were derived from peripheral blood, sampled on day 0 of AZD1222 vaccination. The receptor's source is an adult in good health.

The DNA of the CDR3 is TGTGCCAGCAGCCGCGGGACAGGGGTTCGAGATGAAAAACTGTTTTTT. Translated: CASSRGTGVRDEKLFF. The J gene is TRBJ1-4, the V gene TRBV5-8; 10 bases are a match to TRBD1. The V and J ends lost 4 bases and 6 bases, in that order; junction bases with no gene match: 9. Looked up from germline, CDR1 is SGHTS and CDR2 is YDEGEE. The CDR3 is made up of 16 amino acids.